Listed here is a single T cell receptor beta chain. The germline V and J ends were trimmed by 4 bases and 4 bases, with 4 bases remaining between them. The CDR3 loop spans 11 amino acids. The data stem from a study of control samples from healthy donors and cancer patients. TCRdb's copy holds only in-frame clones and misses some; the assay was immunoSEQ multiplex PCR. Altogether 190,000 or so clones are present, 85% to 95% being singletons, with the ten largest covering roughly 1.5%. V gene TRBV12-3 or TRBV12-4 combines with J gene TRBJ1-2; D gene uncertain. Input material: blood. The TCR comes from a man younger than 30 in good health. CDR3 in DNA: TGTGCCAGCAGTTCCGGCTATGGCTACACCTTC. Protein product: CASSSGYGYTF.